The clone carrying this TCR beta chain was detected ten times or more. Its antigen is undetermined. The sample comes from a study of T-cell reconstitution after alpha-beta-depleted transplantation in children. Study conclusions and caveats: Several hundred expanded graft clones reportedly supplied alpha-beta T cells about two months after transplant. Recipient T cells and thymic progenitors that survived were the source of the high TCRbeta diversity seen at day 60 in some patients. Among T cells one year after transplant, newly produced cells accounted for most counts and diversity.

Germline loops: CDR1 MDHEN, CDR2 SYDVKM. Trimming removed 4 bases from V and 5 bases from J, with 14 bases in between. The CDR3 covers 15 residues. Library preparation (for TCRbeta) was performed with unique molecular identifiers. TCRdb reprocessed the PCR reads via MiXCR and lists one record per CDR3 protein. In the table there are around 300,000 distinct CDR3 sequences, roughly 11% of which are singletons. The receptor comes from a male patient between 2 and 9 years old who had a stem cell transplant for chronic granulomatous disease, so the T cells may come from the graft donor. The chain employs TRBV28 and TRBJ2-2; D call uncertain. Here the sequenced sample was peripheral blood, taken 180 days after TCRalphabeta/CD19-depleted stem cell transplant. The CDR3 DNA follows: TGTGCCAGCAGTTCCTTCGACCCCACGACCGGGGAGCTGTTTTTT. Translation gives CASSSFDPTTGELFF.